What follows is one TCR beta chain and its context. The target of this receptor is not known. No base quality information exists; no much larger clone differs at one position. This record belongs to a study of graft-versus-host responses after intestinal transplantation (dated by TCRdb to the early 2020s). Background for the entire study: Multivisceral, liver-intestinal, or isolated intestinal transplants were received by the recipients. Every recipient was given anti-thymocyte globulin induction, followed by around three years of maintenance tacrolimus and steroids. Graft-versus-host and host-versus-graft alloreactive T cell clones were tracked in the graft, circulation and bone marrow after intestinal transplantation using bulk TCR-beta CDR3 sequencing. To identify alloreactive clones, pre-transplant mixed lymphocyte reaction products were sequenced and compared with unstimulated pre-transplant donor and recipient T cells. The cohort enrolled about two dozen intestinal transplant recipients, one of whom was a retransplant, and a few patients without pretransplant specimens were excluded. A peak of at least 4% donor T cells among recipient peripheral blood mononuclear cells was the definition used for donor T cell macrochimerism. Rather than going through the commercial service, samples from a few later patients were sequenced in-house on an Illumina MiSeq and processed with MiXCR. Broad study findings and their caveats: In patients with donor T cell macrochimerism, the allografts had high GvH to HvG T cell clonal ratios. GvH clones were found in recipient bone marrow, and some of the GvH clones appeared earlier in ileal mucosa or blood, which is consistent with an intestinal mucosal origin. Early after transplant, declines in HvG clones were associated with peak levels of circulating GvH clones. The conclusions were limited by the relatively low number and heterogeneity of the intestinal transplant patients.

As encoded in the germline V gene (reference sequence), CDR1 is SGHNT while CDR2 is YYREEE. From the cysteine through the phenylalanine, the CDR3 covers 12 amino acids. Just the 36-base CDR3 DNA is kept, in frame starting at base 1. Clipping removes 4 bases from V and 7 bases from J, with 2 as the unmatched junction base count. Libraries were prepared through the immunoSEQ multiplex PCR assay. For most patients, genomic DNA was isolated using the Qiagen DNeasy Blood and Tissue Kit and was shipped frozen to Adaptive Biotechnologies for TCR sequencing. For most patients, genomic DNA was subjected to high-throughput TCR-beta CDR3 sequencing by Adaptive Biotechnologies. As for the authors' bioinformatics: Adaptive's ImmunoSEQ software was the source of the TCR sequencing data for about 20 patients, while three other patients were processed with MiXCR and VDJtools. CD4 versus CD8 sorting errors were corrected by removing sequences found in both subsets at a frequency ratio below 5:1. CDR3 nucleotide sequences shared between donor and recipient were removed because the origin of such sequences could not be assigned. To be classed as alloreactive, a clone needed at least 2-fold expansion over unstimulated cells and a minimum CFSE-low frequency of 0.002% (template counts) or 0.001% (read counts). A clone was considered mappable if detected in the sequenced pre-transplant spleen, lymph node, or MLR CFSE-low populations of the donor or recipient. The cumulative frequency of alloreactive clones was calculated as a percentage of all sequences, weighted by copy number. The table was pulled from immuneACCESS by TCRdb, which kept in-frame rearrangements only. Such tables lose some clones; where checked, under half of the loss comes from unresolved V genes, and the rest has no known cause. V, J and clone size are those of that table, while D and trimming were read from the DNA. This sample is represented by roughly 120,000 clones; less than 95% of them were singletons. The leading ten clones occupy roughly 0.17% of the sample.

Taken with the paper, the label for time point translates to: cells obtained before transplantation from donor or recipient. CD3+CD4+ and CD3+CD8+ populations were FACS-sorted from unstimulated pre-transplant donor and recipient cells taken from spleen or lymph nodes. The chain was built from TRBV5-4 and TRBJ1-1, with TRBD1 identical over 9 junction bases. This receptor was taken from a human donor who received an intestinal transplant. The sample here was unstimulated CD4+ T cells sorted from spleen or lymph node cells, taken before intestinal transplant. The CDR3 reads CASSRQGGEAFF. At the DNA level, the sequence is TGTGCCAGCAGCCGACAGGGGGGTGAAGCTTTCTTT.